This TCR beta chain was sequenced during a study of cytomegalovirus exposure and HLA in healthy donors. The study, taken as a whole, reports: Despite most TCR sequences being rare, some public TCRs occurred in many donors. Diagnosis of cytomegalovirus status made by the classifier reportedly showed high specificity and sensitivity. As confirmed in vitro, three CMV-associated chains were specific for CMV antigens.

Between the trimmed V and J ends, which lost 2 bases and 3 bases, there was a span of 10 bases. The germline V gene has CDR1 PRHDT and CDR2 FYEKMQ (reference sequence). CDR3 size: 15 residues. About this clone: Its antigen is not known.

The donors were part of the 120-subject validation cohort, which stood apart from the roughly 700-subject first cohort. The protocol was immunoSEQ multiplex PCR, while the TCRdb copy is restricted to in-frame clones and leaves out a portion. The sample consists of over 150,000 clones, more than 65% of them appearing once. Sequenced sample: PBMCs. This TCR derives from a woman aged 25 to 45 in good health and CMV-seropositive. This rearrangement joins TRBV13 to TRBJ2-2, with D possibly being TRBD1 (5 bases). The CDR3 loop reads CASSLRQGDTGELFF. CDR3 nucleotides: TGTGCCAGCAGCTTACGGCAGGGCGACACCGGGGAGCTGTTTTTT.